What follows are 31 T cell receptor beta chains derived from one specimen sequenced in a study of cytomegalovirus exposure and HLA in healthy donors. PCR primers comprised 60 Vbeta and 13 Jbeta primers. Clones were sequenced by immunoSEQ multiplex PCR, and TCRdb holds only the in-frame ones, with some missing. Of about 79,000 clones detected, under 80% appear once; the ten largest clones hold about 8.6%. Source material: PBMCs. Receptor source: a man aged 35-49 years in good health and CMV-seropositive.

The V and J genes are TRBV5-4 and TRBJ2-3; 7 positions match TRBD1. V was pared by 3 bases and J by 3 bases, with 10 bases of the junction left unmatched. The CDR3 is made up of 16 amino acids. The germline V gene has CDR1 SGHNT and CDR2 YYREEE (reference sequence). Here the CDR3 reads CASSSWDSGGTDTQYF. Here the CDR3 DNA reads TGTGCCAGCAGCTCCTGGGACAGCGGAGGTACAGATACGCAGTATTTT.

A note on this clone: This probably arose from a read error, given a far larger clone one base away. The chain has TRBV2 and TRBJ1-1; 8 nucleotides agree with TRBD1. The CDR3 sequence is 14 residues long. Germline V gene lookup returns CDR1 SNHLY and CDR2 FYNNEI. The V segment lost 6 bases and the J segment 2 bases; nucleotides outside the gene matches: 5. The CDR3 nucleotides are TGTGCCAGCAGCCTGGACAGGGTCAACACTGAAGCTTTCTTT. Its protein is CASSLDRVNTEAFF.

The chain couples TRBV19 to TRBJ1-1; 9 bases align to TRBD1. V shed 5 bases and J 0 bases; nucleotides not matched to a gene: 10. Germline CDR1 is LNHDA and CDR2 is SQIVND (reference sequence). The CDR3 extends over 17 amino acids. The CDR3, as DNA: TGTGCCAGTAGTCTTGGGACAGGGCTCGCCTTGAACACTGAAGCTTTCTTT. Translating it yields CASSLGTGLALNTEAFF.

The chain joins TRBV7-9 to TRBJ1-3, with 10 bases fitting TRBD1. This CDR3 is 15 amino acids long. The V gene's germline CDR1 is SEHNR and CDR2 FQNEAQ (reference sequence). Trimming took 5 bases from V and 2 from J; bases not matched to a gene: 3. CDR3 coding DNA: TGTGCCAGCAGCGTCGGGACAGGGGCTGGAAACACCATATATTTT. The encoded protein is CASSVGTGAGNTIYF.

DNA of the CDR3: TGTGCCACCAGCACCTCGGGGGGGACTAGCGGGAGGGTAGGCGAGCAGTACTTC. This codes for CATSTSGGTSGRVGEQYF. The J gene is TRBJ2-7, the V gene TRBV15, with 16 bases matching TRBD2. Germline CDR1 is LNHNV and CDR2 is YYDKDF (reference sequence). The trim removed 4 bases at V and 6 bases at J, leaving 12 bases unmatched. This CDR3 comprises 18 residues.

This chain uses TRBV2 with TRBJ1-1; D perhaps matches TRBD1 (5 bases). The germline V and J ends were trimmed by 1 base and 0 bases, with 12 bases remaining between them. Looked up from germline, CDR1 is SNHLY and CDR2 is FYNNEI. The CDR3 is 16 residues long. The DNA for the CDR3 is TGTGCCAGCAGTGAAGAGGCGTCAGGGATGAACACTGAAGCTTTCTTT. Translating it yields CASSEEASGMNTEAFF.

The chain joins TRBV6-1 to TRBJ2-3, with 8 nucleotides matching TRBD2. The CDR3 extends over 13 amino acids. Germline-derived CDR1 and CDR2 are MNHNS and SASEGT. V lost 8 bases, J lost 1 base, and 2 bases stayed unmatched. CDR3 loop: CASAGGGTDTQYF. The CDR3, as DNA: TGTGCCAGCGCGGGGGGCGGCACAGATACGCAGTATTTT.

The chain links TRBV4-1 to TRBJ1-4; 9 positions agree with TRBD1. Germline V gene data show CDR1 as MGHRA and CDR2 as YSYEKL. The CDR3 loop spans 16 amino acids. The junction had 10 bases not matched to a gene; V was cut back by 4 bases and J by 7 bases. CDR3 residues: CASSRDPGQGGEKLFF. The CDR3 coding sequence is TGCGCCAGCAGCCGAGACCCGGGACAGGGTGGTGAAAAACTGTTTTTT.

This clone was seen once. The rearrangement joins TRBV6-5 to TRBJ1-1; 8 bases line up with TRBD1. Germline V gene lookup returns CDR1 MNHEY and CDR2 SVGAGI. J lost 1 base, V lost 1 base, and 5 bases had no gene match. The CDR3 has 16 amino acids. The DNA for the CDR3 is TGTGCCAGCAGTTACTACAGACAGGGGAAGAACACTGAAGCTTTCTTT. This codes for CASSYYRQGKNTEAFF.

The V and J genes are TRBV30 and TRBJ1-5, with a possible D match to TRBD1 (6 bases). CDR3 length equals 17 residues. V was cut by 3 bases and J by 5 bases, with 23 bases left in between. The germline gives CDR1 GTSNPN, CDR2 SVGIG (reference sequence). CDR3 nucleotides: TGTGCCTGGAGCCCATTCACAGGGAGAAGGCTGTATCAGCCCCAGCATTTT. Its translation: CAWSPFTGRRLYQPQHF.

The V and J genes are TRBV10-3 and TRBJ1-2; 7 bases align to TRBD1. The CDR3 sequence is 15 residues long. Germline V gene sequence: CDR1 ENHRY, CDR2 SYGVKD. J was trimmed by 8 bases and V by 3 bases; bases with no gene match: 12. The CDR3 protein is CAISDSDRVRGGYTF. The CDR3 region has the DNA TGTGCCATCAGTGATTCCGACAGGGTACGCGGCGGCTACACCTTC.

This clone was seen only once. The chain combines TRBV18 with TRBJ2-1; D call uncertain. V shed 6 bases and J shed 0 bases, with 12 bases lying between them. The CDR3 extends over 15 amino acids. Germline lookup yields CDR1 KGHSH and CDR2 LQKENI. Here the CDR3 reads CASSPLAGSYNEQFF. For the CDR3, the DNA is TGTGCCAGCTCCCCTTTGGCAGGCTCCTACAATGAGCAGTTCTTC.

DNA of the CDR3: TGCGCCAGCAGCCATCTCTCGGTTCCATTTAACTATGGCTACACCTTC. Protein: CASSHLSVPFNYGYTF. The V and J genes are TRBV4-1 and TRBJ1-2; D ambiguous. Germline V gene data show CDR1 as MGHRA and CDR2 as YSYEKL. This CDR3 is 16 amino acids long. With 3 bases removed from V and 1 base from J, the gap between germline ends came to 15 bases.

J is TRBJ2-1 and V is TRBV5-4; D is possibly TRBD2 (5 bases). V lost 3 bases, J lost 2 bases, and 12 bases lay in between. The CDR3 contains 15 residues. Germline CDR1 SGHNT, CDR2 YYREEE (reference sequence). CDR3 sequence (DNA): TGTGCCAGCAGCTCCCCGGGAACCACCTACAATGAGCAGTTCTTC. Translating gives CASSSPGTTYNEQFF.

The table lists this clone with a count of one. The rearrangement uses TRBV11-2 and TRBJ1-5, with a tentative D call TRBD1 (6 bases). Germline V gives CDR1 SGHAT, CDR2 FQNNGV. CDR3 length equals 15 residues. V was clipped by 0 bases and J by 4 bases, with 10 bases between them. The CDR3 region has the DNA TGTGCCAGCAGCTTAGATGGTAGGGGGAATCAGCCCCAGCATTTT. Amino acid sequence: CASSLDGRGNQPQHF. The full variable domain, rest sourced from reference TRBV11-2 and TRBJ1-5, is EAGVAQSPRYKIIEKRQSVAFWCNPISGHATLYWYQQILGQGPKLLIQFQNNGVVDDSQLPKDRFSAERLKGVDSTLKIQPAKLEDSAVYLCASSLDGRGNQPQHFGDGTRLSIL.

The chain recombines TRBV11-2 with TRBJ1-4, with D perhaps TRBD1 (6 bases). The germline CDR1 and CDR2 sequences are SGHAT and FQNNGV. Trimming removed 6 bases from V and 4 bases from J, with 15 bases in between. The CDR3 sequence is 15 residues long. The CDR3 region has the DNA TGTGCCAGCAGTTATCCGACAGGCCTTAATGAAAAACTGTTTTTT. Translation: CASSYPTGLNEKLFF.

J is TRBJ2-2 and V is TRBV9, with 10 bases lining up with TRBD2. Germline-derived CDR1 and CDR2 are SGDLS and YYNGEE. With 4 bases clipped from V and 6 bases from J, the junction kept 6 bases outside the gene matches. The CDR3 sequence is 15 residues long. This CDR3 is CASSTEREGAGELFF. DNA of the CDR3: TGTGCCAGCAGCACCGAGCGGGAGGGGGCCGGGGAGCTGTTTTTT.

V and J are TRBV28 and TRBJ2-3, with 9 bases lining up with TRBD1. The V segment lost 5 bases and the J segment 3 bases; nucleotides outside the gene matches: 15. Germline CDR1 and CDR2: MDHEN and SYDVKM. The CDR3 loop spans 18 amino acids. CDR3 nucleotides: TGTGCCAGCAGTCCGGTCCACGGGACAGGGTCTAGTACAGATACGCAGTATTTT. Protein: CASSPVHGTGSSTDTQYF.

This clone was counted only a few times. The V and J genes are TRBV7-2 and TRBJ1-5; D uncertain. This CDR3 comprises 14 residues. CDR1 and CDR2 from the germline V gene are SGHTA and FQGNSA. Trimming stripped 5 bases from V and 7 bases from J, with 15 bases between. The CDR3 coding sequence is TGTGCCAGCAGCCAGTCGGGGAGGGCCCAGCCCCAGCATTTT. Its protein is CASSQSGRAQPQHF.

The chain uses TRBV28 and TRBJ1-5, with 7 nucleotides matching TRBD1. Germline lookup yields CDR1 MDHEN and CDR2 SYDVKM. The CDR3 is 16 amino acids. J lost 1 base, V lost 4 bases, and 7 bases had no gene match. In DNA, the CDR3 is TGTGCCAGCAGTTCGCTCAAGACAGGGAGCAATCAGCCCCAGCATTTT. Translating it yields CASSSLKTGSNQPQHF.

CDR3 residues: CASSLGGGADGYTF. CDR3 sequence (DNA): TGTGCCAGCAGCTTAGGCGGGGGGGCAGATGGCTACACCTTC. The V gene is TRBV7-8, the J gene TRBJ1-2, with a weak D call TRBD1 (6 bases). The V gene lost 1 base and the J gene lost 6 bases, with 12 bases spanning the gap. This CDR3 comprises 14 residues. Germline V gene sequence: CDR1 SGHVS, CDR2 FQNEAQ.

This chain links TRBV25-1 with TRBJ1-2; a weak D match, TRBD1 (6 bases). CDR3 size: 15 residues. The germline V gene has CDR1 MGHDK and CDR2 SYGVNS. Deletions cut 5 bases from V and 3 bases from J, with 16 bases between. The CDR3 DNA is TGTGCCAGCAGTCCTCAGGGGAGGGGTGACTATGGCTACACCTTC. It yields the protein CASSPQGRGDYGYTF.

This chain links TRBV18 with TRBJ1-2; TRBD1 might be the D (6 bases). The CDR3 runs 14 residues. The germline V gene has CDR1 KGHSH and CDR2 LQKENI. Trimming cost V 0 bases and J 5 bases, with 10 bases left between them. This CDR3 reads CASSPPPQGYGYTF. CDR3 in DNA: TGTGCCAGCTCACCACCCCCCCAGGGGTATGGCTACACCTTC.

The chain is built from TRBV19 and TRBJ1-5; D is perhaps TRBD1 (6 bases). Germline assignment: CDR1 LNHDA and CDR2 SQIVND (reference sequence). This CDR3 has 15 residues. Trimming took off 6 bases at V and 4 bases at J, with 16 bases between the two ends. CDR3 amino acids: CASSGRGAPNQPQHF. For the CDR3, the DNA is TGTGCCAGTAGCGGGCGGGGGGCCCCAAATCAGCCCCAGCATTTT.

This clone was seen once. This chain connects TRBV2 to TRBJ2-5; TRBD2 matches 9 bases. The CDR3 length is 14 residues. The germline V gene encodes CDR1 SNHLY and CDR2 FYNNEI. With 6 bases clipped from V and 3 bases from J, the junction kept 5 bases outside the gene matches. In DNA, the CDR3 is TGTGCCAGCAGGGCGCGGGAGGGAGAAGAGACCCAGTACTTC. Encoded protein: CASRAREGEETQYF.

The gene calls are TRBV10-3 and TRBJ1-2; 8 bases align to TRBD1. Germline V gives CDR1 ENHRY, CDR2 SYGVKD. V lost 2 bases, J lost 4 bases, and 3 bases stayed unmatched. The CDR3 runs to 14 residues. The CDR3 spells CAISERQGTYGYTF. In DNA form, the CDR3 reads TGTGCCATCAGTGAGCGACAGGGGACCTATGGCTACACCTTC.

The V gene is TRBV7-9, the J gene TRBJ1-3; 8 positions agree with TRBD1. The J segment lost 5 bases and the V segment lost 5 bases, leaving 5 bases of the junction unmatched. This CDR3 is built from 14 residues. Germline V CDR1 and CDR2: SEHNR, FQNEAQ (reference sequence). Written as DNA, the CDR3 is TGTGCCAGCAGCGATGGACAGGGTAGAAACACCATATATTTT. Amino acids: CASSDGQGRNTIYF. The full variable domain, with the rest looked up from reference TRBV7-9 and TRBJ1-3, is DTGVSQNPRHKITKRGQNVTFRCDPISEHNRLYWYRQTLGQGPEFLTYFQNEAQLEKSRLLSDRFSAERPKGSFSTLEIQRTEQGDSAMYLCASSDGQGRNTIYFGEGSWLTVV.

The rearrangement links TRBV11-2 to TRBJ1-2, with TRBD1 as a possible D gene (6 bases). V was pared by 5 bases and J by 6 bases, with 19 bases between. The CDR3 consists of 15 residues. Germline V gives CDR1 SGHAT, CDR2 FQNNGV. For the CDR3, the DNA is TGTGCCAGCAGCCATACCCAATCACAGGGAAATGGCTACACCTTC. Protein: CASSHTQSQGNGYTF.

The gene calls are TRBV18 and TRBJ2-5; D perhaps matches TRBD1 (6 bases). Germline CDR1 KGHSH, CDR2 LQKENI. This CDR3 comprises 15 residues. V dropped 5 bases and J dropped 5 bases, with 18 bases sitting between them. CDR3 residues: CASSDTGIRLETQYF. CDR3 nucleotide sequence: TGTGCCAGCTCAGATACAGGGATACGGTTGGAGACCCAGTACTTC. The variable domain in full, with the rest retrieved from reference TRBV18 and TRBJ2-5, is NAGVMQNPRHLVRRRGQEARLRCSPMKGHSHVYWYRQLPEEGLKFMVYLQKENIIDESGMPKERFSAEFPKEGPSILRIQQVVRGDSAAYFCASSDTGIRLETQYFGPGTRLLVL.

This clone was counted between two and nine times. The CDR3 loop is CASSLEEPGSSTDTQYF. CDR3 in DNA: TGTGCCAGCAGTTTGGAGGAGCCGGGGTCCAGCACAGATACGCAGTATTTT. J is TRBJ2-3 and V is TRBV27; D is perhaps TRBD2 (5 bases). The CDR3 spans 17 residues. CDR1 and CDR2 from the germline V gene are MNHEY and SMNVEV (reference sequence). Trimming took 3 bases from V and 0 from J, leaving 16 bases between them.

The V call is TRBV5-6, the J call TRBJ2-5; possibly TRBD1 for D (5 bases). Germline loops: CDR1 SGHDT, CDR2 YYEEEE. The V gene lost 0 bases and the J gene lost 0 bases, with 6 bases spanning the gap. There are 14 residues in the CDR3. As DNA, the CDR3 is TGTGCCAGCAGCTTGGGGACAAACCAAGAGACCCAGTACTTC. It translates to CASSLGTNQETQYF.